This T cell receptor beta chain was recorded in a study of T-cell reconstitution after alpha-beta-depleted transplantation in children. Findings of the study overall: In patients about two months after transplant, alpha-beta T cells reportedly arose from several hundred expanded graft clones. At the one-year point after transplant, T-cell counts and TCRbeta diversity were found to come mostly from T cells that had been newly produced. Elevated TCRbeta diversity at day 60 was traced, in some patients, to surviving recipient T cells and thymic progenitors.

Using unique molecular identifiers, the investigators prepared the TCRbeta library. TCRdb independently ran MiXCR on the PCR reads; one entry per CDR3 protein. Of roughly 300,000 distinct CDR3 sequences listed, roughly 12% are singletons. The V and J ends lost 4 bases and 1 base respectively, with 10 bases between them. The CDR3 is 14 residues long. Germline V gene sequence: CDR1 SGHRS, CDR2 YFSETQ. This clonotype was counted many times. Antigen unknown. Here the sequenced sample was peripheral blood, taken 180 days after TCRalphabeta/CD19-depleted stem cell transplant. This rearrangement joins TRBV5-1 to TRBJ2-3; D perhaps matches TRBD1 (5 bases). The source is a male patient aged 2-15 years who had a stem cell transplant for chronic granulomatous disease, so the T cells may come from the graft donor. The CDR3 spells CASSRGRGTDTQYF. In DNA, the CDR3 is TGCGCCAGCAGCAGAGGCAGGGGCACAGATACGCAGTATTTT.